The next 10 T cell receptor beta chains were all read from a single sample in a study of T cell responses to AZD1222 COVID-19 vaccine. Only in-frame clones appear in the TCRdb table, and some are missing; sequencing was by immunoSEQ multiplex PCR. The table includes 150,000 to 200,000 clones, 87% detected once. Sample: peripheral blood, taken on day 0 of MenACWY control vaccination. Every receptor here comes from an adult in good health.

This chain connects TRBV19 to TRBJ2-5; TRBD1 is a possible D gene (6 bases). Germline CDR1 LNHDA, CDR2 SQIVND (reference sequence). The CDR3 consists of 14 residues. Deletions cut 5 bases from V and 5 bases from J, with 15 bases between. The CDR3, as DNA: TGTGCCAGTAGTTTACAACAGGGATACGAGACCCAGTACTTC. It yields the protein CASSLQQGYETQYF.

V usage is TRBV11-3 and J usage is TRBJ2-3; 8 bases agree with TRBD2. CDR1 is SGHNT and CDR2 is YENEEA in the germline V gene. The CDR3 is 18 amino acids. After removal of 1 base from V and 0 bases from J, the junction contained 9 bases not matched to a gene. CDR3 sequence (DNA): TGTGCCAGCAGCTTAGGTTCTACTAGCGGATATAGCACAGATACGCAGTATTTT. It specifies CASSLGSTSGYSTDTQYF.

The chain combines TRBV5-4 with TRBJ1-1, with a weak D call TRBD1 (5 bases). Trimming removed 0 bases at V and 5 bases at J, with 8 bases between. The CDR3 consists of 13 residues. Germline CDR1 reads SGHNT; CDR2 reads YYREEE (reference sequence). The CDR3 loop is CASSLGGDTEAFF. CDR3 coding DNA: TGTGCCAGCAGCTTGGGGGGGGATACTGAAGCTTTCTTT.

The CDR3 is CASSGGRSDTQYF. The CDR3 DNA is TGTGCCAGCAGCGGGGGGAGGTCAGATACGCAGTATTTT. The genes are TRBV2 and TRBJ2-3; 7 bases agree with TRBD2. The junction had 4 bases not matched to a gene; V was cut back by 6 bases and J by 4 bases. The length of the CDR3 is 13 residues. Germline CDR1 and CDR2: SNHLY and FYNNEI.

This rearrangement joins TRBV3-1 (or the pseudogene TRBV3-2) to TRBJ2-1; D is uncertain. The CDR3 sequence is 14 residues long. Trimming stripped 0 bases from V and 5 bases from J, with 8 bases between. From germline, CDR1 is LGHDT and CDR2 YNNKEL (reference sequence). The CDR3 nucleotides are TGTGCCAGCAGCCAAGACCGGGTGGACAATGAGCAGTTCTTC. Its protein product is CASSQDRVDNEQFF.

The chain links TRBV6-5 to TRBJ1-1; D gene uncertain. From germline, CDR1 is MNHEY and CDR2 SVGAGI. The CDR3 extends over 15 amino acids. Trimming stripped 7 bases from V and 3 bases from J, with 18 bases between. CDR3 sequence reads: CASKASPTRDTEAFF. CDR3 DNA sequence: TGTGCCAGCAAAGCGTCCCCGACCCGGGACACTGAAGCTTTCTTT.

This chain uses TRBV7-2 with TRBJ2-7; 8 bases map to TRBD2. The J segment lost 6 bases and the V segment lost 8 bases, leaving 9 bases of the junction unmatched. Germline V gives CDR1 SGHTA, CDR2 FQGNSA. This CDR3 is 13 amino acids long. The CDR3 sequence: CASAPGLVLEQYF. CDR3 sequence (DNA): TGTGCCAGCGCCCCGGGACTAGTGCTCGAGCAGTACTTC.

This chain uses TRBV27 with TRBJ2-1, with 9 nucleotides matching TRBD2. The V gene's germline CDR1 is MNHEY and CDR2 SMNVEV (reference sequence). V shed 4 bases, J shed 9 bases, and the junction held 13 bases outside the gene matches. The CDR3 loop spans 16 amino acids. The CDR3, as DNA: TGTGCCAGCAGTTCCTTGAGAGCGGGAGGCCCCCCTGAGCAGTTCTTC. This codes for CASSSLRAGGPPEQFF.

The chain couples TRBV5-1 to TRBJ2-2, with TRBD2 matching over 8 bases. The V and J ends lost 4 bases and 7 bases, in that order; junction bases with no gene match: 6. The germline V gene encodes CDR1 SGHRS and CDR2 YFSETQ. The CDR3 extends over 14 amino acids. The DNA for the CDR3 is TGCGCCAGCAGCGCGGCAGGGACTAGCGGGGAGCTGTTTTTT. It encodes CASSAAGTSGELFF.

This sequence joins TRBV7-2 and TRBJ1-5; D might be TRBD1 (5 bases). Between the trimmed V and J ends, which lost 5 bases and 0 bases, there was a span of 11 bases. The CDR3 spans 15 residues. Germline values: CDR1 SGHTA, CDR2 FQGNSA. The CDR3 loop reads CASSPGRGSNQPQHF. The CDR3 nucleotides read TGTGCCAGCAGCCCGGGGCGGGGTAGCAATCAGCCCCAGCATTTT.